This T cell receptor beta chain was identified during a study of CD8 T cells in Susac syndrome. The ends lost 3 bases at V and 7 bases at J; junction bases unmatched: 11. Germline V gives CDR1 DFQATT, CDR2 SNEGSKA (reference sequence). The CDR3 has 15 amino acids. CD8+ and CD4+ T cells taken from blood had their TCR beta sequenced. The multiple sclerosis controls comprised treatment-naive patients whose relapsing-remitting disease was stable or active. The CD8+ and CD4+ T cells were negatively isolated, with the TEMRA cells enriched by FACS. With random hexamers, reverse transcription was performed on 0.5 to 1 ug of RNA. In TCRdb, the immunoSEQ multiplex PCR reads were re-called with MiXCR into one record per CDR3 protein. The table lists some 120,000 distinct CDR3 sequences, just over 90% of them singletons.

The sample consisted of CD8+ T cells from PBMCs. The chain is built from TRBV20-1 and TRBJ2-1, with 8 bases matching TRBD2. This TCR derives from a human donor with multiple sclerosis. The CDR3 protein is CSARAVTGGWNEQFF. Written as DNA, the CDR3 is TGCAGTGCTAGGGCGGTGACGGGAGGGTGGAATGAGCAGTTCTTC.